This T cell receptor beta chain was captured by sequencing in a study of blood T cell repertoires in COVID-19. Study-wide context: Whether acute or convalescent, the COVID-19 samples came from the United States, Italy and Spain. T cells, B-cell-depleted T cells, or PBMCs supplied cDNA or gDNA.

Participant ages covered roughly 18 to 89 years across some 25 US areas. Participant-given clinical history determined each cohort assignment. The V and J ends lost 7 bases and 4 bases, in that order; junction bases with no gene match: 6. CDR1 and CDR2 (germline): MNHEY, SVGAGI. The length of the CDR3 is 13 residues. Sequenced by immunoSEQ multiplex PCR; TCRdb stores in-frame clones only, minus some. The sample has about 210,000 clones, about 84% seen once. The sample taken for sequencing was PBMCs or T cells enriched from blood (not recorded which). J is TRBJ1-1 and V is TRBV6-5, with 7 bases lining up with TRBD1. This receptor was taken from a man aged 30-40 years with acute COVID-19. The CDR3 loop is CASTQGGRTEAFF. The CDR3 coding sequence is TGTGCCAGCACCCAAGGGGGCCGCACTGAAGCTTTCTTT.